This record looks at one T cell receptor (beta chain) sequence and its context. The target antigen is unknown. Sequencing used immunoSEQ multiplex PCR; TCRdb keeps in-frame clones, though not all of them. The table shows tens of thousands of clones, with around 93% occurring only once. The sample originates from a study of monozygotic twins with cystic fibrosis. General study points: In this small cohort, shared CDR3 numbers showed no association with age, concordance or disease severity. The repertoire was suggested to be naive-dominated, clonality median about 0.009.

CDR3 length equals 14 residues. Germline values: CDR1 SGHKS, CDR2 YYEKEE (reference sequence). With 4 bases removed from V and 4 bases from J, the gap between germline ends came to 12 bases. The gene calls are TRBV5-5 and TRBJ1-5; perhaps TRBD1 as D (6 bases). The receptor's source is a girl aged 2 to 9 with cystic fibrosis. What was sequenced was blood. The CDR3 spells CASSTTGLNQPQHF. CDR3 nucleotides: TGTGCCAGCAGCACTACAGGGTTGAATCAGCCCCAGCATTTT.